This is a list of T cell receptor beta chains from one sample in a study of T cells in Graves' hyperthyroidism and ophthalmopathy. TCRdb re-called the multiplex PCR reads with MiXCR, one entry per CDR3 protein. The sample consists of 450,000 to 550,000 distinct CDR3 sequences, around 24% of them appearing once. The sequenced sample consisted of blood. The origin of the receptors is a young woman with Graves' ophthalmopathy. The CDR3 runs from the conserved cysteine through the conserved F or W.

V	J	CDR3
TRBV6-2/TRBV6-3	TRBJ2-4	CASSYSEETKNIQYF
TRBV19	TRBJ1-1	CASNKRDNRYGNEAFF
TRBV11-1	TRBJ2-7	CASSFMVREQYF
TRBV27	TRBJ1-5	CASSLSYSNQPQHF
TRBV6-1	TRBJ2-5	CVTRASGDPGTQYF
TRBV11-2	TRBJ1-1	CASSLEGAGQGAIWNTEAFF
TRBV2	TRBJ2-5	CATSGTGGQETQYF
TRBV29-1	TRBJ1-5	CSVGTGGGQPQHF
TRBV15	TRBJ2-5	CATSRTGGTQYF
TRBV4-2	TRBJ1-2	CASSPGQGATLNYGYTF
TRBV6-1	TRBJ2-7	CASSRNRGSHEQYF
TRBV7-2	TRBJ2-7	CASSLGTFYEQYF
TRBV20-1	TRBJ1-2	CSAREVGNGYTF
TRBV6-5	TRBJ2-1	CASSYGAGGPDEQFF
TRBV28	TRBJ1-1	CASSFRGYGEAFF
TRBV25-1	TRBJ1-5	CASSDGPGDSNQPQHF
TRBV5-1	TRBJ2-5	CASSRDSGEETQYF
TRBV6-5	TRBJ1-1	CASSYYRGPEAFF
TRBV4-1	TRBJ1-1	CASSPFGYGGTEAFF
TRBV3-1	TRBJ1-5	CASSPRPATGQPQHF
TRBV12-3/TRBV12-4	TRBJ2-7	CASSLVVYEQYF
TRBV12-3/TRBV12-4	TRBJ2-2	CASSPWGVNTGELFF
TRBV30	TRBJ1-2	CACSPDRGAGYTF
TRBV12-3/TRBV12-4	TRBJ2-5	CASSTLAGGKETQYF
TRBV3-1	TRBJ2-7	CASSQQLRSEQYF
TRBV12-3/TRBV12-4	TRBJ1-2	CASSLAGDGFYGYTF
TRBV2	TRBJ2-7	CASRGRYEQYF
TRBV28	TRBJ1-2	CASTGREHGYTF
TRBV19	TRBJ1-5	CASSIAGPWEPQHF
TRBV7-2	TRBJ1-5	CASSLFRVPQPQHF
TRBV19	TRBJ1-5	CASSRTGQGSQPQHF
TRBV2	TRBJ1-1	CASHTRNTEAFF
TRBV18	TRBJ2-7	CASSPRGSSYEQYF
TRBV5-1	TRBJ2-7	CASSLGADSYEQYF
TRBV29-1	TRBJ2-7	CSVEDPWQGNSNEQYF
TRBV12-3/TRBV12-4	TRBJ1-5	CASRPGIGNQPQHF
TRBV7-2	TRBJ1-2	CASSSRPTANYGYTF
TRBV12-3/TRBV12-4	TRBJ2-2	CASSLRRQHNTGELFF
TRBV24-1	TRBJ2-7	CATSDSGQESSYEQYF
TRBV6-5	TRBJ2-5	CASSSTGGRQETQYF
TRBV11-2	TRBJ2-7	CASSSSGAVSYEQYF
TRBV27	TRBJ2-2	CASSFAVSGDLFF
TRBV28	TRBJ1-2	CASKVGPNYGYTF
TRBV6-2/TRBV6-3	TRBJ2-5	CASSYSRRELQETQYF
TRBV6-1	TRBJ2-4	CASSPNQGSIQYF
TRBV12-3/TRBV12-4	TRBJ1-6	CASSFGQGQGLRSPLHF